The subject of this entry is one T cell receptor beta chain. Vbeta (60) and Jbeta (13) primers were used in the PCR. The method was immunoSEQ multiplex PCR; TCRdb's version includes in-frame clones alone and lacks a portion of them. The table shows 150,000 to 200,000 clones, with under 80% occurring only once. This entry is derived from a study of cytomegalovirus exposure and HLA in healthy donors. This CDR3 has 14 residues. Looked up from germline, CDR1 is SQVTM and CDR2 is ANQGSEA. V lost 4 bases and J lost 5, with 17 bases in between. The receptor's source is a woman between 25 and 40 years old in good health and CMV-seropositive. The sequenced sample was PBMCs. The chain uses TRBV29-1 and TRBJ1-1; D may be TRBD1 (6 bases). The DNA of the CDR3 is TGCAGCGTTGCCCCCTTTGGGACACCGACTGAAGCTTTCTTT. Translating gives CSVAPFGTPTEAFF. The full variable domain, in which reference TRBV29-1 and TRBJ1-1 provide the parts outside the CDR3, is SAVISQKPSRDICQRGTSLTIQCQVDSQVTMMFWYRQQPGQSLTLIATANQGSEATYESGFVIDKFPISRPNLTFSTLTVSNMSPEDSSIYLCSVAPFGTPTEAFFGQGTRLTVV.